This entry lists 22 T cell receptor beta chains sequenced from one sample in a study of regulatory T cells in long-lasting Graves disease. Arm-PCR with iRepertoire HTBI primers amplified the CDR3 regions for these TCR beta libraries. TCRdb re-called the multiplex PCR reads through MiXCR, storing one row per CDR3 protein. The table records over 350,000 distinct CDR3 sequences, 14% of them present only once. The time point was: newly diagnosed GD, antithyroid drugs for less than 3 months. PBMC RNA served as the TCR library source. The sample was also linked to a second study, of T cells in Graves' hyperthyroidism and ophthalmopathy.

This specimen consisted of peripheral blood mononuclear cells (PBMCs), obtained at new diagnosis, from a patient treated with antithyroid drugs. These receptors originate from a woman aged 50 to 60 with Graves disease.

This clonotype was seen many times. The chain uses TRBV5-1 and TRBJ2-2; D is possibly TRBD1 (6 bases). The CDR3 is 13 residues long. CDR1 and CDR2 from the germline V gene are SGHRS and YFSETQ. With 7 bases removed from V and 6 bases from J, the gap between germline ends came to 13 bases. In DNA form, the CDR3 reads TGCGCCAGCGGAACAGGGAATGCCGGGGAGCTGTTTTTT. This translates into CASGTGNAGELFF.

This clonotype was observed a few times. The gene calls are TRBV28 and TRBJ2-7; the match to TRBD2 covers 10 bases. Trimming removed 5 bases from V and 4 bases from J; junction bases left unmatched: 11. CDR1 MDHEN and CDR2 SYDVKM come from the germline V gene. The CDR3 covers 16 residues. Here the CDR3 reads CASSLRPSGSGYEQYF. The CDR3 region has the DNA TGTGCCAGCAGTCTAAGGCCTAGCGGGAGCGGGTACGAGCAGTACTTC.

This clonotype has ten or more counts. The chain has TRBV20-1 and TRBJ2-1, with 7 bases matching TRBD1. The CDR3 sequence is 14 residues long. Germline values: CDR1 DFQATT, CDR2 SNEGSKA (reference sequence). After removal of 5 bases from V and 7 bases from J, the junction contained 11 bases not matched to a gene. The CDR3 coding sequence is TGCAGTGCTGTTAGGCAGGGGGTATGGAATGAGCAGTTCTTC. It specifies CSAVRQGVWNEQFF.

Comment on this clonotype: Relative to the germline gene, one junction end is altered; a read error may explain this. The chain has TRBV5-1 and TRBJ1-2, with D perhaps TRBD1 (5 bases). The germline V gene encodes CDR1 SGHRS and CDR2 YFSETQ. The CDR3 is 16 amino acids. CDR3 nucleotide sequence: TGTGCCAGCAGCTTGGGGGTTGCTTTTGCTAACTATGGCTACACCTTC. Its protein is CASSLGVAFANYGYTF.

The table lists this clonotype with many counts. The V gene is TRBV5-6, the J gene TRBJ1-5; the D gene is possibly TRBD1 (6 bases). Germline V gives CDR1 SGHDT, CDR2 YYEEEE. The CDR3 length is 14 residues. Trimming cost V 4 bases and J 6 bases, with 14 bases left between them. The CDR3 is CASSRGNRAQPQHF. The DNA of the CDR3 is TGTGCCAGCAGCCGAGGGAACAGGGCTCAGCCCCAGCATTTT.

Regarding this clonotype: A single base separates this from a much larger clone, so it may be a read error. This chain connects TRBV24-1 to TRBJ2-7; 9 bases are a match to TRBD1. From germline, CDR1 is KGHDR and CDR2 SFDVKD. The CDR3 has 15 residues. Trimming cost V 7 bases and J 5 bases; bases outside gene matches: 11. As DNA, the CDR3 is TGTGCCACCAGAGACACCGGGACAGGGTCGGACGAGCAGTACTTC. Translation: CATRDTGTGSDEQYF.

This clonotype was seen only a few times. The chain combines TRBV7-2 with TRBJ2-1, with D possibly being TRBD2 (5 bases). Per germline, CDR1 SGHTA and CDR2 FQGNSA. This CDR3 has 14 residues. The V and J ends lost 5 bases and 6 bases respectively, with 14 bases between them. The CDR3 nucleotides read TGTGCCAGCAGCCGGGATTTTACCGCCAATGAGCAGTTCTTC. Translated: CASSRDFTANEQFF.

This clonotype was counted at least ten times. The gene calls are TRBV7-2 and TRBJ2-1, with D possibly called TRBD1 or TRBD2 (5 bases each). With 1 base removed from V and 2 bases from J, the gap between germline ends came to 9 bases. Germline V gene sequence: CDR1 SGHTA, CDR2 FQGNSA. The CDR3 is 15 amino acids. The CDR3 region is CASSLDRGAYNEQFF. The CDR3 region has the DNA TGTGCCAGCAGCTTAGATCGGGGCGCCTACAATGAGCAGTTCTTC.

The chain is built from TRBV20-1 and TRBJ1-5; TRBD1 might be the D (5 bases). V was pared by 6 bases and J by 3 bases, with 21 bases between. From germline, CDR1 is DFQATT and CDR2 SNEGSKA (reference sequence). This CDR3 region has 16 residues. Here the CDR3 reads CSAPKTGAEDNQPQHF. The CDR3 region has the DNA TGCAGTGCCCCTAAGACCGGGGCGGAGGACAATCAGCCCCAGCATTTT.

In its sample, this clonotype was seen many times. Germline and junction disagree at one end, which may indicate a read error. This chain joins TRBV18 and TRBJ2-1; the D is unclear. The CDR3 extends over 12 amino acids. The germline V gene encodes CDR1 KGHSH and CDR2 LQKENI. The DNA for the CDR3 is TGCGCCAGCAGCCCCGTGTCCAATGAGCAGTTCTTC. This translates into CASSPVSNEQFF.

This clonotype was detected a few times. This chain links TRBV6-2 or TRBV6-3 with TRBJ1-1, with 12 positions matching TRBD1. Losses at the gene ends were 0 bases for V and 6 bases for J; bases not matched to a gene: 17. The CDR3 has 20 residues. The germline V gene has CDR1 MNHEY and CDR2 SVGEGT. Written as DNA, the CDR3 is TGTGCCAGCAGTTACTCGATTGCTTTTTCCGGGACAGGGGGCCTGGCTGAAGCTTTCTTT. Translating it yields CASSYSIAFSGTGGLAEAFF.

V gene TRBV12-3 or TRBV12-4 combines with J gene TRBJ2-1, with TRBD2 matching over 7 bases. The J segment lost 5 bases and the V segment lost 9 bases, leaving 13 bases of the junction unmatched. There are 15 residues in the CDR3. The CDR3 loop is CASFLPGLLHNEQFF. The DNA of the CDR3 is TGTGCCAGTTTCCTCCCGGGACTACTCCACAATGAGCAGTTCTTC.

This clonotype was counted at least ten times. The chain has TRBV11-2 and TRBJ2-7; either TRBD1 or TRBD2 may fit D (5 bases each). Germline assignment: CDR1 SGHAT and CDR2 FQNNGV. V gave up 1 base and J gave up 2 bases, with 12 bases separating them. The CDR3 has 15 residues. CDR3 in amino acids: CASSLGRDPTYEQYF. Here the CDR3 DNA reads TGTGCCAGCAGCTTAGGCAGGGACCCGACCTACGAGCAGTACTTC.

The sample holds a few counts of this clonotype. Here the CDR3 reads CSARDIREGVSDTQYF. CDR3 sequence (DNA): TGCAGTGCTAGAGATATACGGGAGGGTGTTTCCGATACGCAGTATTTT. This chain connects TRBV20-1 to TRBJ2-3, with 8 bases aligning to TRBD2. This CDR3 is built from 16 residues. Germline trimming cut 0 bases from V and 6 bases from J; bases unmatched to any gene: 11. Germline CDR1 and CDR2: DFQATT and SNEGSKA (reference sequence).

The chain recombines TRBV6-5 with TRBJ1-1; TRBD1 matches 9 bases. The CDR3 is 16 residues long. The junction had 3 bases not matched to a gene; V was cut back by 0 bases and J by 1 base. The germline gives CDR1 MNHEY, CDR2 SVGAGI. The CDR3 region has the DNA TGTGCCAGCAGTTACTCTGGGACAGGGTCGAACACTGAAGCTTTCTTT. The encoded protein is CASSYSGTGSNTEAFF.

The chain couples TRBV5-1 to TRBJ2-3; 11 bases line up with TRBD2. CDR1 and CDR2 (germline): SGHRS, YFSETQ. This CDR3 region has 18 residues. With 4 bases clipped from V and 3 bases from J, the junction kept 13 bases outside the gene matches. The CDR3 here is CASSLATTSGSRTDTQYF. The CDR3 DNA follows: TGCGCCAGCAGCCTGGCCACTACTAGCGGGAGTAGGACAGATACGCAGTATTTT.

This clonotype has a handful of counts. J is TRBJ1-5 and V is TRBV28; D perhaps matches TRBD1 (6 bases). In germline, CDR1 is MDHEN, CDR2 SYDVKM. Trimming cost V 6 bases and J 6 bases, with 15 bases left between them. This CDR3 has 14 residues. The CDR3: CASREAGDGQPQHF. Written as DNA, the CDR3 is TGTGCCAGCAGGGAGGCAGGGGATGGTCAGCCCCAGCATTTT.

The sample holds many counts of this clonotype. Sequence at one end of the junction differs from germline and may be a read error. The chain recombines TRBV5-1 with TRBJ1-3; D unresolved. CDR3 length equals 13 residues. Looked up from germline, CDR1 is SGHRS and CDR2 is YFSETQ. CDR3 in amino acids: CASSISSGNTIYF. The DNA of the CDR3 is TGTGCCAGCAGCATAAGCTCTGGAAACACCATATATTTT.

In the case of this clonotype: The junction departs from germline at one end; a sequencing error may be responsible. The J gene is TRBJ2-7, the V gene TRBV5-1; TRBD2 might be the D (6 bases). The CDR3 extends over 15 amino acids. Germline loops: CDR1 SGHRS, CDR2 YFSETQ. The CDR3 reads CASSLGHGGSYEQYF. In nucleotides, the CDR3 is TGTGCCAGCAGCTTAGGCCACGGGGGCTCCTACGAGCAGTACTTC. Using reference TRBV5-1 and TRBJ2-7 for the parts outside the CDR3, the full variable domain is KAGVTQTPRYLIKTRGQQVTLSCSPISGHRSVSWYQQTPGQGLQFLFEYFSETQRNKGNFPGRFSGRQFSNSRSEMNVSTLELGDSALYLCASSLGHGGSYEQYFGPGTRLTVT.

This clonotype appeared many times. In nucleotides, the CDR3 is TGTGCCAGCCAGGGGGCCTACGAGCAGTACTTC. Encoded protein: CASQGAYEQYF. The chain recombines TRBV6-1 with TRBJ2-7, with 7 bases aligning to TRBD1. Germline CDR1 reads MNHNS; CDR2 reads SASEGT. The CDR3 loop spans 11 amino acids. The V and J ends lost 8 bases and 2 bases, in that order; junction bases with no gene match: 0.

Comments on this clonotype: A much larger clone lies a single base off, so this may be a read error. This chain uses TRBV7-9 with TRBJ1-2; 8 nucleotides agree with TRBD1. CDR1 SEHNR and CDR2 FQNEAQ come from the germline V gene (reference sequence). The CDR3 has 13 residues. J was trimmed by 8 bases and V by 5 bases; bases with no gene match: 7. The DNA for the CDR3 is TGTGCCAGCAGCCGGACAGGGCTCGGAGGCTACACCTTC. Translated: CASSRTGLGGYTF.

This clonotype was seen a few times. The CDR3 bases are TGTGCCAGCAGCCGAGGGGGGTTTTCCGGGAGTGGGCAAAACATTCAGTACTTC. It yields the protein CASSRGGFSGSGQNIQYF. The chain joins TRBV7-9 to TRBJ2-4, with D tentatively TRBD1 or TRBD2 (6 bases each). Germline values: CDR1 SEHNR, CDR2 FQNEAQ (reference sequence). Trimming removed 5 bases from V and 5 bases from J, with 25 bases in between. The CDR3 runs to 18 residues.